This paragraph reports one TCR beta chain. The sample originates from a study of T cell changes during pregnancy in multiple sclerosis. V lost 3 bases, J lost 3 bases, and 7 bases lay in between. CDR3 length: 13 amino acids. Germline-derived CDR1 and CDR2 are LNHNV and YYDKDF (reference sequence). TCRdb keeps only in-frame clones here, not all; method: immunoSEQ multiplex PCR. The table lists under 55,000 clones, roughly nine tenths of them singletons. The chain joins TRBV15 to TRBJ2-3, with D uncertain. The receptor's source is a female donor with multiple sclerosis, enrolled in a pregnancy study. Sequences were derived from CD8+ T cells from peripheral blood mononuclear cells, sampled after pregnancy. CDR3 residues: CATSSPQTDTQYF. The CDR3 DNA follows: TGTGCCACCAGCAGCCCGCAGACAGATACGCAGTATTTT.